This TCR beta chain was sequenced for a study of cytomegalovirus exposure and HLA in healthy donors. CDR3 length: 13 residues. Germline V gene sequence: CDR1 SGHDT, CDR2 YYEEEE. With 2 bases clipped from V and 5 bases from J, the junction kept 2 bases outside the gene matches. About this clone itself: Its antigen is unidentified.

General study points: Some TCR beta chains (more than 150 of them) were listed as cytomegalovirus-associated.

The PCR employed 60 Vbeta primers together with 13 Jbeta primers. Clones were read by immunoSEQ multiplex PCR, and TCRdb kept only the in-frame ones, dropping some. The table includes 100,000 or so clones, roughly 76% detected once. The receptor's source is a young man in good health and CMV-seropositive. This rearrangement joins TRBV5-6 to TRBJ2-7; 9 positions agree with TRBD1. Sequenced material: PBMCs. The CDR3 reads CASSFTGGDEQYF. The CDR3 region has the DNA TGTGCCAGCAGCTTTACAGGGGGCGACGAGCAGTACTTC.